This T cell receptor beta chain was retrieved from a study of cytomegalovirus exposure and HLA in healthy donors. Study-level background: In a previous analysis, about 100 million unique TCR beta sequences were found from 170 million or so T cells. Notes on the study in general: Per a prior analysis, the majority of TCR beta V segments were productive roughly 90% or roughly 30% of the time. Reportedly, a later analysis found an Asian-associated ancestry cluster had fewer N-insertions than the roughly 700-donor mean. As a later analysis showed, a missense DCLRE1C variant was linked to trimming of TCR beta V- and J-genes.

Vbeta (60) and Jbeta (13) primers were used in the PCR. Repertoires were generated with immunoSEQ multiplex PCR, while TCRdb's copy carries only in-frame clones and drops some. The specimen's table records 150,000 to 200,000 clones. The CDR3 is 14 residues long. With V trimmed by 7 bases and J by 5 bases, 8 bases remained unmatched. Points on this clone: Its target is unknown.

The V and J genes are TRBV23-1 and TRBJ2-5; 9 bases are a match to TRBD2. TRBV23-1 is an ORF, and what it does is uncertain. The sample comprised PBMCs. The sequence was obtained from a woman aged 18-29 years in good health and CMV-seropositive. Here the CDR3 DNA reads TGCGCCAGCATGGCGGGGGGGCCCCAGGAGACCCAGTACTTC. It yields the protein CASMAGGPQETQYF.